This paragraph reports one T cell receptor (beta chain). Its cognate antigen is unknown. The data derive from a study of brain metastases from non-small cell lung cancer. Here immunoSEQ multiplex PCR was the method, and the copy in TCRdb shows in-frame clones only, minus some. The sample lists fewer than 5,500 clones, roughly 89% occurring once. Notes on the study in general: Brain metastases shared most TCR repertoire with primaries, with sparse T cells.

The CDR3 is made up of 14 amino acids. In germline, CDR1 is MNHNY, CDR2 SVGAGI (reference sequence). Trimming shortened V by 6 bases and J by 2 bases, and 13 bases separated the two germline ends. This TCR was recovered from a donor aged 40 or over with non-small cell lung cancer. The J gene is TRBJ1-1, the V gene TRBV6-6; unclear D gene. Sequenced material: primary lung tumor tissue. The CDR3 DNA reads TGTGCCAGCAGCCCCTACCTGGACAACACTGAAGCTTTCTTT. Amino acids: CASSPYLDNTEAFF.